Each of the 7 T cell receptor beta chains below was sequenced from the same sample in a study of blood T cell repertoires in COVID-19. This table comes from immunoSEQ multiplex PCR, and its TCRdb copy is limited to in-frame clones, with some not included. This table holds 150,000 to 200,000 clones, around four fifths found once. Sequencing used peripheral blood. The receptors derive from a man between 35 and 55 years old who had recovered from COVID-19.

The rearrangement joins TRBV2 to TRBJ2-1; D perhaps matches TRBD2 (6 bases). Trimming took off 1 base at V and 0 bases at J, with 7 bases between the two ends. Per germline, CDR1 SNHLY and CDR2 FYNNEI. The CDR3 is 15 residues long. The CDR3 is CASSEGSGSYNEQFF. As DNA, the CDR3 is TGTGCCAGCAGTGAAGGTAGCGGCTCCTACAATGAGCAGTTCTTC. Full variable domain (rest looked up from reference TRBV2 and TRBJ2-1): EPEVTQTPSHQVTQMGQEVILRCVPISNHLYFYWYRQILGQKVEFLVSFYNNEISEKSEIFDDQFSVERPDGSNFTLKIRSTKLEDSAMYFCASSEGSGSYNEQFFGPGTRLTVL.

The chain links TRBV9 to TRBJ1-4; D possibly corresponds to TRBD1 (6 bases). Germline loops: CDR1 SGDLS, CDR2 YYNGEE. Trimming removed 3 bases from V and 8 bases from J, with 14 bases in between. This CDR3 has 14 amino acids. The CDR3 sequence is CASSGPGQEEKLFF. For the CDR3, the DNA is TGTGCCAGCAGCGGACCGGGACAAGAAGAAAAACTGTTTTTT.

The rearrangement joins TRBV20-1 to TRBJ1-2; D gene uncertain. The V end lost 3 bases, the J end lost 8 bases, and 13 bases lay between the germline ends. The CDR3 runs to 12 residues. Per germline, CDR1 DFQATT and CDR2 SNEGSKA (reference sequence). CDR3 residues: CSASRGSEGYTF. The CDR3 region has the DNA TGCAGTGCTAGTCGGGGATCGGAAGGCTACACCTTC.

This rearrangement joins TRBV30 to TRBJ2-7, with D possibly being TRBD1 (5 bases). Trimming removed 2 bases at V and 5 bases at J, with 7 bases between. Germline CDR1 and CDR2: GTSNPN and SVGIG (reference sequence). This CDR3 contains 11 residues. The CDR3 sequence: CAWSFRDEQYF. In DNA, the CDR3 is TGTGCCTGGAGTTTCAGGGACGAGCAGTACTTC.

The chain recombines TRBV9 with TRBJ2-3, with 7 bases lining up with TRBD1. The CDR3 contains 12 residues. CDR1 SGDLS and CDR2 YYNGEE come from the germline V gene. With V trimmed by 4 bases and J by 6 bases, 2 bases remained unmatched. CDR3 in DNA: TGTGCCAGCAGCACAGGGGAGGATACGCAGTATTTT. Protein sequence: CASSTGEDTQYF.

The chain recombines TRBV4-3 with TRBJ1-5, with D perhaps matching TRBD1 (6 bases). The V end lost 0 bases, the J end lost 7 bases, and 13 bases lay between the germline ends. Germline CDR1 reads LGHNA; CDR2 reads YSLEER. The CDR3 extends over 15 amino acids. CDR3 nucleotides: TGCGCCAGCAGCCAAGATTCACAGGGTAGACAGCCCCAGCATTTT. Amino acid sequence: CASSQDSQGRQPQHF.

The chain links TRBV7-9 to TRBJ2-2, with D perhaps matching TRBD2 (7 bases). There are 16 residues in the CDR3. Trimming left V 6 bases short and J 2 bases short, with 16 bases between. The V gene's germline CDR1 is SEHNR and CDR2 FQNEAQ (reference sequence). The CDR3 here is CASRSSTGGNTGELFF. The CDR3 DNA is TGTGCCAGCAGAAGCTCAACGGGGGGCAACACCGGGGAGCTGTTTTTT.